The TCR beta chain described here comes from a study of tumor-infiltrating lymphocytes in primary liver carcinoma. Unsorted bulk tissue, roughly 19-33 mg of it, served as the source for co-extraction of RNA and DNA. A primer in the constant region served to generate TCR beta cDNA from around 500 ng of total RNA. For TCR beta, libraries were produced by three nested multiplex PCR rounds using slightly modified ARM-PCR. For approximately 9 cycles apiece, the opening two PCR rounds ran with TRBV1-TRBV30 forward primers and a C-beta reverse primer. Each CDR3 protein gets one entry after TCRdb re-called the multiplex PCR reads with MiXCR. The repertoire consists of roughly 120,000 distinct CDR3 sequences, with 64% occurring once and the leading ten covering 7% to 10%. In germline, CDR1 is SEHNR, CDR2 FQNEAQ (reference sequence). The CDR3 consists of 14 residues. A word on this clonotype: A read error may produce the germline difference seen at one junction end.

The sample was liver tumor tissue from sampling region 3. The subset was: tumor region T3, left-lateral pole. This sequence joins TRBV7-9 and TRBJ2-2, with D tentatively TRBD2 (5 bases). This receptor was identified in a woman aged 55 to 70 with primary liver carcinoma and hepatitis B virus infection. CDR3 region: CASSRPEASGELFF. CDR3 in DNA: TGTGCCAGCAGCCGTCCCGAGGCATCCGGGGAGTTGTTTTTT. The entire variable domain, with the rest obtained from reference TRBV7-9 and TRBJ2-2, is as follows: DTGVSQNPRHKITKRGQNVTFRCDPISEHNRLYWYRQTLGQGPEFLTYFQNEAQLEKSRLLSDRFSAERPKGSFSTLEIQRTEQGDSAMYLCASSRPEASGELFFGEGSRLTVL.